This TCR beta chain was sequenced during a study of T cell repertoires and Cas9 in healthy adults. Study in general: CD4 and CD8 compartments: SpCas9-reactive T cells profiled for potency, cytotoxicity, lineage.

The V end was cut by 6 bases, the J end by 4 bases, with 12 bases between. The CDR3 contains 14 residues. Germline assignment: CDR1 MGHRA and CDR2 YSYEKL. Notes on this clone: Its target is not known.

Assay: immunoSEQ multiplex PCR; the TCRdb copy retains only in-frame clones and omits some. The top ten hold roughly 1.4% of the sample, which has around 20,000 clones, 91% seen once. Study results and caveats: SpCas9-reactive regulatory T cells reportedly mitigated SpCas9-reactive effector T cells in vitro.

The chain is built from TRBV4-1 and TRBJ1-4; weak D call: TRBD1 (5 bases). This TCR was recovered from a human donor in good health. Sequencing was done on a sample of CD4+ effector T cells (CD127+, CD25-, CD137-, CD154-) from PBMCs; culture status not recorded. In DNA, the CDR3 is TGCGCCAGCAGACGGTCGGGGGTTAATGAAAAACTGTTTTTT. Translating it yields CASRRSGVNEKLFF.